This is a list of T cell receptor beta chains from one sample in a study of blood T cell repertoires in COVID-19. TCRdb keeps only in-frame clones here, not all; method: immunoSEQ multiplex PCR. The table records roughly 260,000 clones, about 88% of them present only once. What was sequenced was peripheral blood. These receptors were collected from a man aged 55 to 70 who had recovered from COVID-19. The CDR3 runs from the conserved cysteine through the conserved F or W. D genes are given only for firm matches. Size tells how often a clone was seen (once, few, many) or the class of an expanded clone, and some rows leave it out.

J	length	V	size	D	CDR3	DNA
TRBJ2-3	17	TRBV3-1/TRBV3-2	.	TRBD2	CASSQSAGGPVTDTQYF	TGTGCCAGCAGCCAATCAGCGGGGGGGCCGGTAACAGATACGCAGTATTTT
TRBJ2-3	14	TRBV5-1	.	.	CASSPGQMPDPQYF	TGCGCCAGCAGCCCCGGACAGATGCCAGATCCGCAGTATTTT
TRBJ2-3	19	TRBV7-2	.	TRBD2	CASSLKGLAGAGGTDTQYF	TGTGCCAGCAGCTTAAAGGGACTAGCGGGGGCCGGGGGCACAGATACGCAGTATTTT
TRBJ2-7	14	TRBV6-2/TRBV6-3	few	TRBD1	CASSYSGQAAEQYF	TGTGCCAGCAGTTACTCGGGACAGGCGGCCGAGCAGTACTTC
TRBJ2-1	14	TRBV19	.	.	CASTLNGGADEQFF	TGTGCCAGTACCCTCAATGGGGGGGCTGATGAGCAGTTCTTC
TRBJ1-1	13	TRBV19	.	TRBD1	CASTWTGSTEAFF	TGTGCCAGTACTTGGACAGGGTCCACTGAAGCTTTCTTT
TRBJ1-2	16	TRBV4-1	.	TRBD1	CASSSGTGWLGAGYTF	TGCGCCAGCAGCTCCGGGACAGGGTGGTTAGGGGCCGGCTACACCTTC
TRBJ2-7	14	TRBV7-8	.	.	CASSLEAGPYEQYF	TGTGCCAGCAGCTTAGAGGCAGGGCCCTACGAGCAGTACTTC
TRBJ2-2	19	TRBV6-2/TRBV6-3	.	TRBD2	CASRPPRLAGGKNTGELFF	TGTGCCAGCAGACCTCCTCGGCTAGCGGGGGGCAAGAACACCGGGGAGCTGTTTTTT
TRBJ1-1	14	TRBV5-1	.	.	CASSLAVMNTEAFF	TGCGCCAGCAGCTTGGCAGTGATGAACACTGAAGCTTTCTTT